The T cell receptor beta chain under discussion was sequenced for a study of response to subunit inactivated influenza vaccine. This CDR3 spans 15 amino acids. V was trimmed by 6 bases and J by 1 base, leaving 16 bases between them. CDR1 is DFQATT, CDR2 SNEGSKA, per germline (reference sequence). TCRdb re-analysed the RT-PCR reads in MiXCR, keeping a single row per CDR3 protein. The data contain roughly 540,000 distinct CDR3 sequences, roughly 25% of them singletons. These data were also filed under a second study, of T cells expressing NK-cell markers. That paper adds: Scientists made TCR beta cDNA using 5'RACE template switching with UMIs. Repertoires of TCR beta were obtained from T cells sorted as CD3+CD56+NKG2C+, CD3+CD56+NKG2C- and CD3+CD56-NKG2C+. HCMV seropositivity characterized most of the eight sequenced donors, and seronegativity one. Roughly 1.0-7.0% of CD8+ T cells in about six donors belonged to dominant NKG2C+ clonotypes. Researchers report these clonotypes also headed the CD3+CD56-NKG2C+ fraction in several donors.

The chain uses TRBV20-1 and TRBJ1-5, with D tentatively TRBD1 (6 bases). This receptor was obtained from a man over 45 who received an inactivated influenza vaccine. The specimen was CD4+ T cells sorted from PBMCs, collected roughly 12 days after vaccination. CDR3 coding DNA: TGCAGTGCGGGGGAATCAGGGGTGAGCAATCAGCCCCAGCATTTT. Its protein is CSAGESGVSNQPQHF.